This passage covers 28 T cell receptor beta chains from one sample sequenced in a study of T-cell reconstitution after alpha-beta-depleted transplantation in children. TCRbeta library preparation incorporated unique molecular identifiers. TCRdb re-derived calls from the PCR reads in MiXCR, one entry per CDR3 protein. The table includes some 840,000 distinct CDR3 sequences, 15% to 20% detected once. The material sequenced was PBMCs, mostly from graft donor cells, taken 360 days after TCRalphabeta/CD19-depleted stem cell transplant. The receptors derive from a male patient between 10 and 17 years old who had a stem cell transplant for acute lymphoblastic leukemia, so the T cells may come from the graft donor.

The chain employs TRBV24-1 and TRBJ2-7; 8 nucleotides agree with TRBD1. CDR3 length: 15 residues. The V gene's germline CDR1 is KGHDR and CDR2 SFDVKD. With V trimmed by 4 bases and J by 4 bases, 8 bases remained unmatched. CDR3 bases: TGTGCCACCAGTGAGTCCCAGGGGGCGCGGTACGAGCAGTACTTC. Translation: CATSESQGARYEQYF.

This clonotype was picked up many times. V and J are TRBV4-2 and TRBJ2-3, with TRBD2 matching over 8 bases. Germline loops: CDR1 LGHNA, CDR2 YNFKEQ. The CDR3 loop spans 17 amino acids. Unmatched junction bases numbered 7, after V lost 2 bases and J lost 0 bases. CDR3 in amino acids: CASSQPPLAASTDTQYF. DNA of the CDR3: TGTGCCAGCAGCCAACCCCCACTAGCGGCGAGCACAGATACGCAGTATTTT.

The sample holds a few counts of this clonotype. This rearrangement joins TRBV29-1 to TRBJ2-1; a weak D match, TRBD2 (5 bases). V was shortened by 4 bases and J by 8 bases, with 12 bases between the two germline ends. Germline V CDR1 and CDR2: SQVTM, ANQGSEA. The CDR3 totals 12 residues. CDR3 amino acids: CSVGTSSYEQFF. CDR3 nucleotides: TGCAGCGTTGGTACTAGTTCGTATGAGCAGTTCTTC.

V usage is TRBV5-1 and J usage is TRBJ2-7; TRBD2 is a possible D gene (5 bases). This CDR3 has 14 residues. Trimming removed 0 bases from V and 2 bases from J, with 9 bases in between. Germline V CDR1 and CDR2: SGHRS, YFSETQ. The CDR3 coding sequence is TGCGCCAGCAGCTTGGCGGTAGCGCCCTACGAGCAGTACTTC. It encodes CASSLAVAPYEQYF.

The chain joins TRBV5-1 to TRBJ1-1; no clear D gene. V was shortened by 4 bases and J by 6 bases, with 19 bases between the two germline ends. Germline V CDR1 and CDR2: SGHRS, YFSETQ. The length of the CDR3 is 15 residues. This CDR3 is CASSRGGFMEPEAFF. The CDR3 DNA sequence: TGCGCCAGCAGCCGCGGAGGGTTCATGGAGCCTGAAGCTTTCTTT.

This clonotype was observed at least ten times. The chain is built from TRBV3-1 and TRBJ1-1; no clear D. Trimming removed 4 bases from V and 1 base from J, with 1 base in between. Germline V gene sequence: CDR1 LGHDT, CDR2 YNNKEL (reference sequence). There are 11 residues in the CDR3. CDR3 bases: TGTGCCAGCAGCCGGAACACTGAAGCTTTCTTT. Residues: CASSRNTEAFF.

This clonotype was counted only a few times. The chain uses TRBV12-3 or TRBV12-4 and TRBJ2-4; 12 nucleotides agree with TRBD2. The CDR3 is made up of 16 amino acids. The V segment lost 5 bases and the J segment 6 bases; nucleotides outside the gene matches: 8. The CDR3 sequence is CASSPLAGGRVNIQYF. In DNA form, the CDR3 reads TGTGCCAGCAGTCCCCTAGCGGGAGGGAGGGTAAACATTCAGTACTTC.

In this sample, this clonotype turned up a few times. This chain links TRBV27 with TRBJ2-7; 8 bases match TRBD1. Germline V gene sequence: CDR1 MNHEY, CDR2 SMNVEV (reference sequence). This CDR3 region has 15 residues. The J segment lost 7 bases and the V segment lost 5 bases, leaving 13 bases of the junction unmatched. The CDR3 is CASSPRAGGFYEQYF. DNA for the CDR3: TGTGCCAGCAGTCCCCGGGCAGGGGGCTTCTATGAGCAGTACTTC.

The chain has TRBV5-1 and TRBJ2-1; perhaps TRBD1 as D (6 bases). The CDR3 loop spans 14 amino acids. The germline gives CDR1 SGHRS, CDR2 YFSETQ. The V gene lost 0 bases and the J gene lost 8 bases, with 12 bases spanning the gap. This chain's CDR3 is CASSLGPRGDEQFF. The CDR3 coding sequence is TGCGCCAGCAGCTTGGGCCCCAGGGGTGATGAGCAGTTCTTC.

This clonotype has just a few counts. The J gene is TRBJ2-1, the V gene TRBV7-8; tentatively, D is TRBD2 (5 bases). In germline, CDR1 is SGHVS, CDR2 FQNEAQ. This CDR3 region has 15 residues. V lost 5 bases and J 6 bases, leaving 17 bases between the germline ends. The CDR3 nucleotides read TGTGCCAGCAGCCTTCGCAGACTAACCCCCAATGAGCAGTTCTTC. Translation gives CASSLRRLTPNEQFF.

The sample holds many counts of this clonotype. The V call is TRBV6-5, the J call TRBJ1-2, with TRBD1 identical over 10 bases. V shed 2 bases, J shed 7 bases, and the junction held 4 bases outside the gene matches. Germline assignment: CDR1 MNHEY and CDR2 SVGAGI. The CDR3 covers 14 residues. In nucleotides, the CDR3 is TGTGCCAGCAGTTACCGACAGGGGGCTAGTGGCTACACCTTC. Protein product: CASSYRQGASGYTF.

This clonotype has a count of ten or more. This sequence joins TRBV11-2 and TRBJ2-1, with a weak D call TRBD1 (5 bases). The CDR3 spans 12 residues. Per germline, CDR1 SGHAT and CDR2 FQNNGV. V gave up 4 bases and J gave up 8 bases, with 9 bases separating them. Here the CDR3 DNA reads TGTGCCAGCAGCTCTACAGGTTATGAGCAGTTCTTC. Protein sequence: CASSSTGYEQFF.

The V and J genes are TRBV25-1 and TRBJ2-5, with D hard to call. CDR3 length equals 14 residues. Germline V gene sequence: CDR1 MGHDK, CDR2 SYGVNS. Deletions cut 3 bases from V and 2 bases from J, with 10 bases between. The CDR3 coding sequence is TGTGCCAGCAGTGATGGACGAGGACAAGAGACCCAGTACTTC. This sequence encodes CASSDGRGQETQYF.

The chain joins TRBV5-1 to TRBJ2-5; possibly TRBD1 or TRBD2 for D (5 bases each). The CDR3 has 15 residues. Germline values: CDR1 SGHRS, CDR2 YFSETQ. Trimming shortened V by 0 bases and J by 4 bases, and 13 bases separated the two germline ends. DNA for the CDR3: TGCGCCAGCAGCTTGGGGGTCGAGGGGCGAGAGACCCAGTACTTC. It encodes CASSLGVEGRETQYF.

The chain employs TRBV4-1 and TRBJ1-3; 9 positions agree with TRBD1. The germline CDR1 and CDR2 sequences are MGHRA and YSYEKL. This CDR3 has 17 amino acids. The V segment lost 0 bases and the J segment 0 bases; nucleotides outside the gene matches: 3. This chain's CDR3 is CASSQEGQGFSGNTIYF. In DNA form, the CDR3 reads TGCGCCAGCAGCCAAGAGGGACAGGGCTTCTCTGGAAACACCATATATTTT.

This chain connects TRBV12-3 or TRBV12-4 to TRBJ2-5; D remains ambiguous. This CDR3 has 14 residues. Trimming took off 3 bases at V and 0 bases at J, with 8 bases between the two ends. CDR3 sequence reads: CASSFILYQETQYF. The CDR3 DNA reads as TGTGCCAGCAGTTTCATATTGTACCAAGAGACCCAGTACTTC.

This rearrangement joins TRBV7-7 to TRBJ2-1; TRBD1 matches 7 bases. The V gene's germline CDR1 is SSHAT and CDR2 FNYEAQ (reference sequence). CDR3 length equals 13 residues. The V segment lost 4 bases and the J segment 8 bases; nucleotides outside the gene matches: 5. The CDR3 DNA sequence: TGTGCCAGCAGCTCAAGACAGGGCGATGAGCAGTTCTTC. It encodes CASSSRQGDEQFF.

The chain uses TRBV5-1 and TRBJ2-7; TRBD2 matches at 9 bases. The CDR3 contains 15 residues. The germline V gene has CDR1 SGHRS and CDR2 YFSETQ. Trimming took 5 bases from V and 7 from J; bases not matched to a gene: 13. This CDR3 reads CASRYGAGGSGEQYF. The CDR3 coding sequence is TGCGCCAGCAGGTACGGAGCGGGAGGCTCGGGAGAGCAGTACTTC. Full variable domain (rest looked up from reference TRBV5-1 and TRBJ2-7): KAGVTQTPRYLIKTRGQQVTLSCSPISGHRSVSWYQQTPGQGLQFLFEYFSETQRNKGNFPGRFSGRQFSNSRSEMNVSTLELGDSALYLCASRYGAGGSGEQYFGPGTRLTVT.

This chain links TRBV5-1 with TRBJ2-1, with 9 bases matching TRBD1. CDR3 length: 17 residues. Per germline, CDR1 SGHRS and CDR2 YFSETQ. V shed 5 bases and J 2 bases; nucleotides not matched to a gene: 11. The CDR3, as DNA: TGCGCCAGCAGGTACGCTTACAGGGGGCGCGCCTACAATGAGCAGTTCTTC. Protein sequence: CASRYAYRGRAYNEQFF.

This chain connects TRBV7-9 to TRBJ2-3; D uncertain. V was trimmed by 5 bases and J by 7 bases, leaving 10 bases between them. This CDR3 is 12 amino acids long. CDR1 and CDR2 from the germline V gene are SEHNR and FQNEAQ (reference sequence). CDR3 sequence: CASSPVGNTQYF. The DNA of the CDR3 is TGTGCCAGCAGCCCCGTGGGGAATACGCAGTATTTT.

Here the CDR3 reads CASSLRTSSEQYF. CDR3 nucleotides: TGTGCCAGCTCCCTCCGGACTAGCTCCGAGCAGTACTTC. The chain combines TRBV7-9 with TRBJ2-7; 8 bases line up with TRBD2. Per the germline V gene, CDR1 is SEHNR and CDR2 is FQNEAQ (reference sequence). This CDR3 has 13 amino acids. V lost 8 bases and J lost 6; bases outside the gene matches: 9.

This clonotype occurred a few times. The chain couples TRBV6-5 to TRBJ1-3; D remains ambiguous. Trimming removed 1 base from V and 1 base from J, with 8 bases in between. Germline CDR1 MNHEY, CDR2 SVGAGI. The CDR3 is 15 amino acids. CDR3 coding DNA: TGTGCCAGCAGTTACTTCTCGGAGTCTGGAAACACCATATATTTT. This gives the protein CASSYFSESGNTIYF.

The CDR3 DNA reads TGCAGCGTTGTAGACAATAACTATGGCTACACCTTC. It yields the protein CSVVDNNYGYTF. This chain connects TRBV29-1 to TRBJ1-2; D ambiguous. Trimming took off 4 bases at V and 1 base at J, with 7 bases between the two ends. This CDR3 spans 12 amino acids. In germline, CDR1 is SQVTM, CDR2 ANQGSEA.

In its sample, this clonotype was seen a few times. The rearrangement joins TRBV5-1 to TRBJ2-2; 7 bases are a match to TRBD2. This CDR3 spans 16 amino acids. V shed 0 bases and J 6 bases; nucleotides not matched to a gene: 8. Germline CDR1 SGHRS, CDR2 YFSETQ. CDR3 in DNA: TGCGCCAGCAGCTTGGGGCCTGGACTAGACTCCGGGGAGCTGTTTTTT. Protein sequence: CASSLGPGLDSGELFF. Complete variable domain (other parts from reference TRBV5-1 and TRBJ2-2): KAGVTQTPRYLIKTRGQQVTLSCSPISGHRSVSWYQQTPGQGLQFLFEYFSETQRNKGNFPGRFSGRQFSNSRSEMNVSTLELGDSALYLCASSLGPGLDSGELFFGEGSRLTVL.

J is TRBJ1-6 and V is TRBV12-3 or TRBV12-4, with 7 bases lining up with TRBD1. Germline trimming cut 6 bases from V and 7 bases from J; bases unmatched to any gene: 9. The CDR3 totals 15 residues. CDR3 region: CASRPFGQENSPLHF. CDR3 nucleotide sequence: TGTGCCAGCAGACCGTTCGGACAGGAGAATTCACCCCTCCACTTT.

This clonotype has just a few counts. V and J are TRBV10-3 and TRBJ2-5; 8 nucleotides match TRBD1. The germline V gene encodes CDR1 ENHRY and CDR2 SYGVKD. J lost 4 bases, V lost 6 bases, and 4 bases had no gene match. The CDR3 is 13 residues long. DNA of the CDR3: TGTGCCATCAGAATACAGGGGGGAGAGACCCAGTACTTC. This translates into CAIRIQGGETQYF.

In this sample, this clonotype turned up a few times. The chain has TRBV12-3 or TRBV12-4 and TRBJ2-2; TRBD1 is a possible D gene (6 bases). The CDR3 sequence is 13 residues long. Trimming stripped 8 bases from V and 4 bases from J, with 11 bases between. The CDR3 nucleotides are TGTGCCAGCGGGGGCTCGGGCACCGGGGAGCTGTTTTTT. This codes for CASGGSGTGELFF.

This clonotype appeared a few times. The J gene is TRBJ2-2, the V gene TRBV29-1, with a possible D match to TRBD2 (6 bases). The V and J ends lost 4 bases and 1 base respectively, with 10 bases between them. CDR1 is SQVTM and CDR2 is ANQGSEA in the germline V gene. The CDR3 loop spans 14 amino acids. The CDR3 reads CSVAGTVNTGELFF. The CDR3 DNA reads as TGCAGCGTTGCTGGGACTGTGAACACCGGGGAGCTGTTTTTT.